This T cell receptor (beta chain) emerged from a study of yellow fever vaccine responses in identical twins. General study results and limits: Twins' vaccine T cell responses were reported to seem partly convergent and partly personalized.

As for this clonotype: The antigen is undetermined.

TCRdb ran MiXCR on the RT-PCR reads and lists one entry per CDR3 protein. The sample lists 3,900 or so distinct CDR3 sequences, around 73% occurring once. Trimming took 0 bases from V and 4 from J; bases not matched to a gene: 6. The germline V gene encodes CDR1 LNHNV and CDR2 YYDKDF (reference sequence). The CDR3 runs 16 residues. This receptor was taken from a woman under 30 who received the yellow fever vaccine. This chain uses TRBV15 with TRBJ2-7, with TRBD2 matching 10 bases. The starting material was T cells from blood (PBMCs), unsorted or a sorted subset (not recorded which), obtained before or after yellow fever vaccination (not recorded which). CDR3 residues: CATSRDLLAGVYEQYF. The CDR3 DNA follows: TGTGCCACCAGCAGAGATTTGCTAGCGGGAGTTTACGAGCAGTACTTC. The whole variable domain, filled in from reference TRBV15 and TRBJ2-7, reads DAMVIQNPRYQVTQFGKPVTLSCSQTLNHNVMYWYQQKSSQAPKLLFHYYDKDFNNEADTPDNFQSRRPNTSFCFLDIRSPGLGDTAMYLCATSRDLLAGVYEQYFGPGTRLTVT.